The 10 T cell receptor beta chains reported below all come from one sample, sequenced in a study of shared T cell receptors in the human thymus. Profiled with immunoSEQ multiplex PCR; TCRdb holds only in-frame clones, not every one. The sample lists 550,000 to 800,000 clones, roughly 85% seen once, with over 0.008% in the top ten. These data also formed part of another study, on human thymus T cells.

The sequencing sample was made of thymocytes. The source of these receptors is a girl under two years old with a congenital heart defect.

V gene TRBV4-1 combines with J gene TRBJ1-2; maybe TRBD1 (6 bases). The germline V gene has CDR1 MGHRA and CDR2 YSYEKL. The ends were cut back, 0 bases at V and 2 bases at J, with 10 bases in the middle. The CDR3 spans 15 residues. The CDR3: CASSQESGQNYGYTF. The CDR3 nucleotides read TGCGCCAGCAGCCAAGAATCAGGACAGAACTATGGCTACACCTTC.

The CDR3 sequence is CASSPGWGDTEAFF. CDR3 in DNA: TGTGCCAGCAGCCCCGGCTGGGGGGACACTGAAGCTTTCTTT. The rearrangement uses TRBV5-4 and TRBJ1-1, with D perhaps TRBD1 (5 bases). Germline assignment: CDR1 SGHNT and CDR2 YYREEE (reference sequence). The CDR3 contains 14 residues. V lost 4 bases to trimming and J lost 3 bases, with 13 bases between them.

The chain couples TRBV19 to TRBJ1-1; D is possibly TRBD1 (6 bases). CDR1 is LNHDA, CDR2 SQIVND, per germline (reference sequence). This CDR3 spans 15 amino acids. Trimming cost V 3 bases and J 10 bases, with 21 bases left between them. CDR3 amino acids: CASSILDSPPSRAFF. In DNA, the CDR3 is TGTGCCAGTAGTATTTTGGACAGTCCTCCCTCGAGAGCTTTCTTT.

The chain joins TRBV4-1 to TRBJ2-3, with 9 bases aligning to TRBD2. The V and J ends lost 4 bases and 2 bases, in that order; junction bases with no gene match: 13. CDR3 length: 18 amino acids. In germline, CDR1 is MGHRA, CDR2 YSYEKL. The CDR3 sequence: CASSPRVGLAGYTDTQYF. The CDR3 DNA reads TGCGCCAGCAGCCCAAGGGTCGGCCTAGCGGGGTACACAGATACGCAGTATTTT.

CDR3 coding DNA: TGTGCCAGCTCACCAGACAGACAGGGCTTGTTTTGCTCGGGGGAGACCCAGTACTTC. It translates to CASSPDRQGLFCSGETQYF. V gene TRBV18 combines with J gene TRBJ2-5; TRBD1 agrees at 7 bases. V was clipped by 2 bases and J by 5 bases; unmatched bases: 20. The CDR3 spans 19 residues. Germline V CDR1 and CDR2: KGHSH, LQKENI.

The chain is built from TRBV7-2 and TRBJ1-1, with D possibly matching TRBD1 (5 bases). CDR3 size: 17 residues. CDR1 is SGHTA and CDR2 is FQGNSA in the germline V gene. Trimming pared 4 bases from V and 1 base from J, leaving 19 bases between. CDR3 loop: CASSSGRGGGTNTEAFF. As DNA, the CDR3 is TGTGCCAGCAGCTCAGGGAGGGGTGGTGGAACGAACACTGAAGCTTTCTTT. Full variable domain (missing parts from reference TRBV7-2 and TRBJ1-1): GAGVSQSPSNKVTEKGKDVELRCDPISGHTALYWYRQSLGQGLEFLIYFQGNSAPDKSGLPSDRFSAERTGGSVSTLTIQRTQQEDSAVYLCASSSGRGGGTNTEAFFGQGTRLTVV.

This chain joins TRBV5-1 and TRBJ2-3, with D unresolved. Germline V gene lookup returns CDR1 SGHRS and CDR2 YFSETQ. Trimming cost V 4 bases and J 5 bases, with 11 bases left between them. The CDR3 spans 13 residues. The CDR3 bases are TGCGCCAGCAGCGCAGATCGACAAGATACGCAGTATTTT. Amino acid sequence: CASSADRQDTQYF.

The chain has TRBV4-2 and TRBJ2-7; 7 bases agree with TRBD1. J lost 3 bases, V lost 3 bases, and 14 bases had no gene match. CDR3 length equals 17 residues. The V gene's germline CDR1 is LGHNA and CDR2 YNFKEQ. CDR3 coding DNA: TGTGCCAGCAGCCAGGTCCGACAGGGTCTTCCCCTCTACGAGCAGTACTTC. Protein: CASSQVRQGLPLYEQYF.

The chain employs TRBV27 and TRBJ2-7; weak D call: TRBD2 (7 bases). CDR1 and CDR2 from the germline V gene are MNHEY and SMNVEV (reference sequence). V gave up 6 bases and J gave up 4 bases, with 13 bases separating them. This CDR3 region has 13 residues. Written as DNA, the CDR3 is TGTGCCAGCAGCTGGGGGGGCGGATACGAGCAGTACTTC. The encoded protein is CASSWGGGYEQYF.

The chain has TRBV2 and TRBJ1-1, with 8 bases lining up with TRBD1. Unmatched junction bases numbered 10, after V lost 6 bases and J lost 4 bases. This CDR3 is 15 amino acids long. CDR1 is SNHLY and CDR2 is FYNNEI in the germline V gene. The DNA for the CDR3 is TGTGCCAGCAGCCGGACAGGGCAAACCCTCACTGAAGCTTTCTTT. Amino acid sequence: CASSRTGQTLTEAFF.